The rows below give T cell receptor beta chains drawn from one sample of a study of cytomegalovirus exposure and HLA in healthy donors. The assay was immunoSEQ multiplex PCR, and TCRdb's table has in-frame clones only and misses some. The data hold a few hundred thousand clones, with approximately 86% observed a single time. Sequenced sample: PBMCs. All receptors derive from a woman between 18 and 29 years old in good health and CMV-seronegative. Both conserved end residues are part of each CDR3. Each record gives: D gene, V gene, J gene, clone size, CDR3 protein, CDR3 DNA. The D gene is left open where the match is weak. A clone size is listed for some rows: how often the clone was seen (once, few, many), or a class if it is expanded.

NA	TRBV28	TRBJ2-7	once	CASSLRRRNSYEQYF	TGTGCCAGCAGTTTACGCAGGAGGAACTCCTACGAGCAGTACTTC
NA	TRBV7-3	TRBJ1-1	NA	CASSLTRATEAFF	TGTGCCAGCAGCTTAACCAGGGCCACTGAAGCTTTCTTT
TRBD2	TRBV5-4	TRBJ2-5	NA	CASSSGPGALAEETQYF	TGTGCCAGCAGCTCCGGCCCCGGGGCACTAGCGGAAGAGACCCAGTACTTC
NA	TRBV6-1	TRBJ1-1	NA	CASSEHVRLNTEAFF	TGTGCCAGCAGTGAACACGTCAGATTGAACACTGAAGCTTTCTTT
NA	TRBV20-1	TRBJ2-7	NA	CSARGTYEQYF	TGCAGTGCTCGGGGTACCTACGAGCAGTACTTC
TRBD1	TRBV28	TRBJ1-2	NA	CASSLGIGQGIVPSGYTF	TGTGCCAGCAGTTTAGGGATCGGACAGGGCATTGTTCCTAGTGGCTACACCTTC
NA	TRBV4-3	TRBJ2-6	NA	CASSQEGQYSGANVLTF	TGCGCCAGCAGCCAAGAAGGACAGTACTCTGGGGCCAACGTCCTGACTTTC
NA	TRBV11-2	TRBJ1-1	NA	CASSPRQRLNTEAFF	TGTGCCAGCAGCCCGAGACAGCGACTGAACACTGAAGCTTTCTTT
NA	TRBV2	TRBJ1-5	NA	CASRGISQVEPQHF	TGTGCCAGCAGGGGAATATCACAGGTTGAGCCCCAGCATTTT
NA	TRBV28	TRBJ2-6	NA	CASSLLTTSGANVLTF	TGTGCCAGCAGTTTATTGACAACCTCTGGGGCCAACGTCCTGACTTTC
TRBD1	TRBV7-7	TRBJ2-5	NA	CASSDRGETQYF	TGTGCTAGCAGCGACAGGGGAGAGACCCAGTACTTC
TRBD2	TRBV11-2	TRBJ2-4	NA	CASSTTSGNIQYF	TGTGCCAGCAGCACGACTAGCGGAAACATTCAGTACTTC
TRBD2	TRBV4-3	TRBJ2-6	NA	CASSQATSGLSGANVLTF	TGCGCCAGCAGCCAAGCGACTAGCGGGCTCTCTGGGGCCAACGTCCTGACTTTC
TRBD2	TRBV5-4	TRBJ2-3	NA	CASSVLAGAGDTQYF	TGTGCCAGCAGCGTACTAGCGGGAGCGGGAGATACGCAGTATTTT
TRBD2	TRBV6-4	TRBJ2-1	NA	CASSAGTSEYNEQFF	TGTGCCAGCAGTGCCGGGACTAGCGAATACAATGAGCAGTTCTTC
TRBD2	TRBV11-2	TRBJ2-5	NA	CASSSTSGGYQETQYF	TGTGCCAGCAGCTCCACTAGCGGGGGGTACCAAGAGACCCAGTACTTC
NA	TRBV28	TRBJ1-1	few	CASSLIGEEGVAFF	TGTGCCAGCAGTTTAATAGGGGAAGAAGGAGTAGCTTTCTTT
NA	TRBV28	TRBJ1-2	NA	CASSGRELNYGYTF	TGTGCCAGCAGTGGCAGGGAACTGAACTATGGCTACACCTTC
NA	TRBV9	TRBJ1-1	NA	CASSPTGNTNTEAFF	TGTGCCAGCAGCCCAACCGGGAATACGAACACTGAAGCTTTCTTT
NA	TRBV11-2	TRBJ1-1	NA	CASSSGVRAVNTEAFF	TGTGCCAGCAGCAGCGGGGTTCGGGCTGTGAACACTGAAGCTTTCTTT
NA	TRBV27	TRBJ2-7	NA	CASSFPGLTGEQYF	TGTGCCAGCAGTTTTCCGGGACTCACGGGGGAGCAGTACTTC
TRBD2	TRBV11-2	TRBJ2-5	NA	CASSLSSGSAQETQYF	TGTGCCAGCAGCTTATCGAGCGGGAGCGCACAAGAGACCCAGTACTTC
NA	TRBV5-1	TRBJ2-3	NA	CASSLEPPTQYF	TGCGCCAGCAGCTTGGAGCCCCCTACGCAGTATTTT
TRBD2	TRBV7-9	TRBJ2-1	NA	CASSSPLAGGGNEQFF	TGTGCCAGCAGTTCCCCTTTAGCGGGAGGTGGCAATGAGCAGTTCTTC
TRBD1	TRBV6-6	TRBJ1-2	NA	CASSNYRGRDYGYTF	TGTGCCAGCAGTAACTACAGGGGGCGGGACTATGGCTACACCTTC
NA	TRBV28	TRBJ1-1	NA	CASSLTPPHSMMMNTEAFF	TGTGCCAGCAGTTTGACCCCTCCTCACAGTATGATGATGAACACTGAAGCTTTCTTT
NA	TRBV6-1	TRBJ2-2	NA	CASSELMGRGNTGELFF	TGTGCCAGCAGTGAACTGATGGGGCGGGGTAACACCGGGGAGCTGTTTTTT
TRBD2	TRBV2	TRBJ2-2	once	CASSDPLLAGATGELFF	TGTGCCAGCAGTGACCCCTTACTAGCGGGAGCAACCGGGGAGCTGTTTTTT
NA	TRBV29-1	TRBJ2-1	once	CSVGGMDEQFF	TGCAGCGTTGGCGGGATGGATGAGCAGTTCTTC
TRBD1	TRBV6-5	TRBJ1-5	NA	CASADRGYQPQHF	TGTGCCAGCGCAGACAGGGGGTATCAGCCCCAGCATTTT
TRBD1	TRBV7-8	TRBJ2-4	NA	CASSPDRKNIQYF	TGTGCCAGCAGCCCGGACAGGAAAAACATTCAGTACTTC
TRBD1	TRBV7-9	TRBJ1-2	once	CASSLAGEGQGNYGYTF	TGTGCCAGCAGCTTAGCGGGGGAGGGACAGGGGAACTATGGCTACACCTTC
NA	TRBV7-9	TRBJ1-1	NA	CASTVLSGGGTEAFF	TGTGCCAGCACCGTATTGAGCGGGGGAGGCACTGAAGCTTTCTTT
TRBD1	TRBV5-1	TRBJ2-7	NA	CASSLPTGRSSYEQYF	TGCGCCAGCAGCTTACCGACAGGGCGGAGCTCCTACGAGCAGTACTTC
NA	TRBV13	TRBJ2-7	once	CASSLAHGRGYEQYF	TGTGCCAGCAGCTTAGCACATGGCAGGGGCTACGAGCAGTACTTC
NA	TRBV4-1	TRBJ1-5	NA	CASSQDRQGRGNQPQHF	TGCGCCAGCAGCCAAGATCGTCAGGGGCGCGGAAATCAGCCCCAGCATTTT
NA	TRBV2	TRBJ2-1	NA	CASSVDRSSYNEQFF	TGTGCCAGCAGCGTCGACAGGAGCTCCTACAATGAGCAGTTCTTC
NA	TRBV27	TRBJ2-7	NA	CASSLATGSDEQYF	TGTGCCAGCAGTTTAGCCACAGGGTCGGACGAGCAGTACTTC
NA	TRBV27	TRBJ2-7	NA	CASSTRGSKSYEQYF	TGTGCCAGCAGTACCCGGGGGAGCAAGTCTTACGAGCAGTACTTC
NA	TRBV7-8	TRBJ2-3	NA	CASSLALMAGLRIDTQYF	TGTGCCAGCAGCTTAGCGCTAATGGCAGGGCTCCGGATCGATACGCAGTATTTT
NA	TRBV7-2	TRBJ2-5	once	CASSPDSSVYQETQYF	TGTGCCAGCAGCCCCGATAGTAGCGTTTACCAAGAGACCCAGTACTTC
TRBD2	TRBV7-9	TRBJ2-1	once	CASRILKTSGRAPDNEQFF	TGTGCCAGCAGAATCTTGAAGACTAGCGGGAGGGCCCCGGACAATGAGCAGTTCTTC
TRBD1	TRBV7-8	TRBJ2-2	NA	CASSNPGQGARGELFF	TGTGCCAGCAGTAACCCGGGACAGGGGGCGCGGGGGGAGCTGTTTTTT
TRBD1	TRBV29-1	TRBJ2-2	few	CSVGQGASTGELFF	TGCAGCGTTGGGCAGGGGGCGAGCACCGGGGAGCTGTTTTTT
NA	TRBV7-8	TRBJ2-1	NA	CASSARGLSYNEQFF	TGTGCCAGCAGCGCCCGGGGTCTCTCCTACAATGAGCAGTTCTTC
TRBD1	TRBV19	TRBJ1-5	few	CASTTGQDSNQPQHF	TGTGCCAGTACCACCGGACAGGACAGCAATCAGCCCCAGCATTTT
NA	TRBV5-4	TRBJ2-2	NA	CASSPGGRRSTGELFF	TGTGCCAGCAGCCCCGGAGGACGTAGGAGCACCGGGGAGCTGTTTTTT
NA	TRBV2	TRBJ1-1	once	CASSVFEMNTEAFF	TGTGCCAGCAGTGTTTTCGAGATGAACACTGAAGCTTTCTTT